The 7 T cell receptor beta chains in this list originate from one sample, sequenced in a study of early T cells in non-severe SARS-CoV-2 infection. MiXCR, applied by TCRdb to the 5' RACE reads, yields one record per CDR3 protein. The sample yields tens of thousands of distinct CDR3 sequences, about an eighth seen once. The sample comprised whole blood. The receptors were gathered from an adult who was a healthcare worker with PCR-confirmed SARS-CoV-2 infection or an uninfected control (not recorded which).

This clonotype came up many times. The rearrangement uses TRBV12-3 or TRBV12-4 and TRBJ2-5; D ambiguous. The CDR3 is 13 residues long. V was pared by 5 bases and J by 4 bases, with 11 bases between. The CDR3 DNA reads TGTGCCAGCAGTCCCCGCGCTTTAGAGACCCAGTACTTC. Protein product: CASSPRALETQYF.

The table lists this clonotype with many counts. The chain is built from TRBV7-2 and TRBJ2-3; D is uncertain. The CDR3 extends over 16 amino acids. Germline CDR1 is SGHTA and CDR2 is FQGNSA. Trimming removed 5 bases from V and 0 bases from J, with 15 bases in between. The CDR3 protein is CASSRRPPSSTDTQYF. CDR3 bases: TGTGCCAGCAGCCGCCGACCGCCTTCTAGCACAGATACGCAGTATTTT.

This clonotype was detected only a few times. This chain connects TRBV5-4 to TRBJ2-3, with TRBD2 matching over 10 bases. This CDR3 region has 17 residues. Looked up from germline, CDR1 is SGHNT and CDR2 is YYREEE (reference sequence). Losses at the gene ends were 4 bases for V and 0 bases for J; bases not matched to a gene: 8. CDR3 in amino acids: CASSPAALAGSTDTQYF. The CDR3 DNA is TGTGCCAGCAGCCCCGCAGCACTAGCGGGGAGCACAGATACGCAGTATTTT.

The DNA of the CDR3 is TGTGCCAGCAGCCCCCTCGACAGGGACGGCACTGAAGCTTTCTTT. Translating gives CASSPLDRDGTEAFF. This chain links TRBV11-2 with TRBJ1-1, with 7 positions matching TRBD1. Germline trimming cut 5 bases from V and 4 bases from J; bases unmatched to any gene: 10. Germline lookup yields CDR1 SGHAT and CDR2 FQNNGV. This CDR3 has 15 amino acids. Complete variable domain (other parts from reference TRBV11-2 and TRBJ1-1): EAGVAQSPRYKIIEKRQSVAFWCNPISGHATLYWYQQILGQGPKLLIQFQNNGVVDDSQLPKDRFSAERLKGVDSTLKIQPAKLEDSAVYLCASSPLDRDGTEAFFGQGTRLTVV.

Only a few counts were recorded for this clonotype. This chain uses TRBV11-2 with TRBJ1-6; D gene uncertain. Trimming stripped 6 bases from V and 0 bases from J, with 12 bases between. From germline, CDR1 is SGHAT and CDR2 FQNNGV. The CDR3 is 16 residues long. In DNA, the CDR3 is TGTGCCAGCAGGCTTCCAAAATCCTCCTATAATTCACCCCTCCACTTT. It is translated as CASRLPKSSYNSPLHF.

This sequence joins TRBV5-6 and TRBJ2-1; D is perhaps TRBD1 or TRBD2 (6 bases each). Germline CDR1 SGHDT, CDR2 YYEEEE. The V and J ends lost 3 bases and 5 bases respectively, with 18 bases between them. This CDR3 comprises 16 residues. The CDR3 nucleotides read TGTGCCAGCAGCTCCCCCTCTCGGGGGCCGCACAATGAGCAGTTCTTC. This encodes CASSSPSRGPHNEQFF.

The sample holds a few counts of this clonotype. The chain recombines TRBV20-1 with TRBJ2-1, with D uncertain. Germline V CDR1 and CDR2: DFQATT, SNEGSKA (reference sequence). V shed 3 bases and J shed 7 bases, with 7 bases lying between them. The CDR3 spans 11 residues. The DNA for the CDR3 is TGCAGTGCTAGCAAGAGGAATGAGCAGTTCTTC. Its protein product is CSASKRNEQFF.